This T cell receptor beta chain was profiled in a study of spatial heterogeneity in lung cancer. Germline assignment: CDR1 WNHNN and CDR2 SYGVQD (reference sequence). Between the trimmed V and J ends, which lost 2 bases and 3 bases, there was a span of 6 bases. This CDR3 is 13 amino acids long. One entry per CDR3 protein results from TCRdb running MiXCR on the 5' RACE reads. The table lists tens of thousands of distinct CDR3 sequences, just under 20% of them singletons, with 20% to 25% in the top ten. This clonotype has a count of ten or more. Time point noted: blood at routine non-recurrence follow-up after resection.

The V and J genes are TRBV10-1 and TRBJ2-3; D unclear. This TCR was recovered from a male donor with early-stage non-small cell lung cancer. The source was PBMCs, collected at follow-up. The CDR3, as DNA: TGCGCCAGCAGTGAGGGTCTTACAGATACGCAGTATTTT. Translating it yields CASSEGLTDTQYF.